This TCR beta chain was sequenced in a study of CD8 T cells in Susac syndrome. Reverse transcription used roughly 0.45 to 1 ug RNA and random hexamers. It was immunoSEQ multiplex PCR that amplified TCR beta CDR3 across 54 Vbeta and 13 Jbeta. TCRdb passed the immunoSEQ multiplex PCR reads through MiXCR, listing each CDR3 protein once. The sample lists about 180,000 distinct CDR3 sequences; approximately 96% were seen once. Sequencing targeted TCR beta in blood CD8+ and CD4+ T cells. The patients serving as multiple sclerosis controls were treatment-naive. They had stable or active relapsing-remitting disease and fulfilled revised McDonald criteria. The germline V and J ends were trimmed by 0 bases and 5 bases, with 14 bases remaining between them. The CDR3 covers 15 residues. CDR1 DFQATT and CDR2 SNEGSKA come from the germline V gene (reference sequence).

What was sequenced was CD8+ T cells from PBMCs. This sequence was found in a human donor with multiple sclerosis. This chain uses TRBV20-1 with TRBJ2-1; D not resolved. The CDR3 region is CSARDRLHWNNEQFF. CDR3 in DNA: TGCAGTGCTAGAGATCGGCTCCATTGGAACAATGAGCAGTTCTTC.